This entry is about one T cell receptor beta chain. The data were taken from a study of blood T cell repertoires in COVID-19. CDR1 is LGHNA, CDR2 YNFKEQ, per germline. V lost 1 base and J 0 bases, leaving 21 bases between the germline ends. The length of the CDR3 is 20 residues. Clones were sequenced by immunoSEQ multiplex PCR, and TCRdb holds only the in-frame ones, with some missing. The top ten hold roughly 13% of the sample, which has about 440,000 clones, approximately 90% seen once. This TCR was recovered from a woman aged 45-60 years with COVID-19, enrolled during active disease. The sequenced material came from peripheral blood. The gene calls are TRBV4-2 and TRBJ1-4; a weak D match, TRBD1 (6 bases). The CDR3 nucleotides are TGTGCCAGCAGCCAAGTAGAGGACAGCAGAAGGTTGGCAACTAATGAAAAACTGTTTTTT. This translates into CASSQVEDSRRLATNEKLFF.